The 5 T cell receptor beta chains listed next were all sequenced from one sample in a study of blood T cell repertoires in COVID-19. The method was immunoSEQ multiplex PCR; TCRdb's version includes in-frame clones alone and lacks a portion of them. The sample records some 150,000 clones, 78% being singletons. The source material was peripheral blood. The origin of the receptors is a man older than 75 with acute or convalescent COVID-19.

The rearrangement uses TRBV3-1 (or the pseudogene TRBV3-2) and TRBJ2-7; 7 positions match TRBD1. There are 14 residues in the CDR3. Germline lookup yields CDR1 LGHDT and CDR2 YNNKEL (reference sequence). The ends lost 4 bases at V and 1 base at J; junction bases unmatched: 4. The CDR3 is CASSPWDRSYEQYV. The CDR3, as DNA: TGTGCCAGCAGCCCGTGGGACAGATCCTACGAGCAGTACGTC.

The rearrangement links TRBV3-1 (or the pseudogene TRBV3-2) to TRBJ1-3; TRBD1 might be the D (6 bases). The length of the CDR3 is 15 residues. Germline-derived CDR1 and CDR2 are LGHDT and YNNKEL (reference sequence). Trimming cost V 4 bases and J 5 bases, with 15 bases left between them. This CDR3 reads CASSPSVGARNTIYF. CDR3 sequence (DNA): TGTGCCAGCAGCCCCTCCGTGGGGGCTCGAAACACCATATATTTT.

The V gene is TRBV24-1, the J gene TRBJ1-5; the match to TRBD1 covers 9 bases. V shed 3 bases and J 6 bases; nucleotides not matched to a gene: 5. The CDR3 is 15 amino acids. Germline lookup yields CDR1 KGHDR and CDR2 SFDVKD. The CDR3 DNA sequence: TGTGCCACCAGTGATACCAGACAGGGGGGTCAGCCCCAGCATTTT. This translates into CATSDTRQGGQPQHF.

The chain links TRBV6-5 to TRBJ1-6; 7 nucleotides match TRBD1. Germline loops: CDR1 MNHEY, CDR2 SVGAGI. J lost 10 bases, V lost 4 bases, and 13 bases had no gene match. The CDR3 runs to 16 residues. CDR3 sequence reads: CASSFSGTAVRSPLHF. For the CDR3, the DNA is TGTGCCAGCAGTTTCTCCGGGACAGCTGTCCGATCACCCCTCCACTTT.

This clone was counted a single time. This sequence joins TRBV11-2 and TRBJ1-2; the match to TRBD1 covers 7 bases. The CDR3 totals 14 residues. Trimming cost V 5 bases and J 8 bases; bases outside gene matches: 11. Germline values: CDR1 SGHAT, CDR2 FQNNGV. The DNA for the CDR3 is TGTGCCAGCAGCCCGAGACAGGGAGGAGGAGGCTACACCTTC. The encoded protein is CASSPRQGGGGYTF. The entire variable domain, with the rest obtained from reference TRBV11-2 and TRBJ1-2, is as follows: EAGVAQSPRYKIIEKRQSVAFWCNPISGHATLYWYQQILGQGPKLLIQFQNNGVVDDSQLPKDRFSAERLKGVDSTLKIQPAKLEDSAVYLCASSPRQGGGGYTFGSGTRLTVV.